This TCR beta chain was identified in a study of cytomegalovirus exposure and HLA in healthy donors (TCRdb year 2017). Background for the entire study: An earlier analysis of some 500 of the donors reported about 250 Gb of sequence data and around 120 million unique TCR beta sequences from 150 million to 200 million T cells. The study used immunosequencing to profile the T cell repertoires of 670 or so subjects and linked those repertoires to cytomegalovirus serostatus. The study was designed to test whether signatures of past pathogen exposure could be identified by cataloging public T cell receptors. Donor age, sex, ethnicity and CMV serostatus were compiled together with the repertoire data. A few DR-DQ haplotypes were treated as single units for association and clustering because of strong linkage in the cohort. An earlier analysis of 500 to 750 of the donors applied high-throughput TCR beta sequencing to assess whether each TCR beta V gene segment acted as functional or pseudogenic. The genetic ancestry cluster associated with self-reported Caucasian donors included approximately 85% of the roughly 410 genotyped donors. Besides the first cohort of 666 subjects, a separate validation cohort made up of 90 to 150 different subjects was used. A later genetic analysis used genome-wide SNP genotypes for 398 of the 666 donors, treating that subset as a discovery cohort. All discovery cohort repertoires had been generated using a single sequencing platform. Rather than using new phenotypic data, the later analysis identified candidate immune exposures from TCR beta sequences and from how often those sequences occurred across donors. To predict cytomegalovirus infection status, the study brought together high-throughput TCR immunosequencing, statistical association of individual TCRs with disease status, and machine learning. Among a few hundred genotyped donors of the cohort, an average of around 240,000 unique TCR beta nucleotide sequences were sequenced per donor, 15% to 20% of them non-productive. Both class I and class II loci were covered by HLA typing, at four-digit resolution. An early release covering more than 500 HLA-typed donors comprised 250 to 350 gigabases of sequencing data and around 80 million unique TCR sequences. A later analysis re-analyzed previously published TCR beta repertoires from roughly 690 donors and added high-resolution HLA genotyping to study TCR occurrence patterns. The number of donors typed differed by locus, with 629-630 for A, B, C, DRB1 and DQB1, roughly 520 for DQA1, nearly 610 for DPA1, and some 450 for DPB1. What the study reported, not specific to this receptor: A further reported finding was that TCR beta sequences accurately predicted the HLA-A and HLA-B alleles for most subjects in the first cohort. A group of highly shared sequence variants was considered likely to be a technical artifact of the sequencing pipeline. Because some donors lacked HLA typing at each locus, the association tests relied only on the typed subset. Compared with equally common non-associated chains, HLA-associated TCR beta chains in a later analysis were more clonally expanded and had lower generation probabilities. Only TCR beta chains were sequenced in this cohort, and the absence of alpha or paired-chain data limited detectable features. The study gave a list of 150 to 200 TCR beta chains associated with cytomegalovirus. Specific HLA alleles were associated with 15,000 to 20,000 TCR beta sequences at a false discovery rate of 0.05 in a later analysis. When HLA alleles, especially DR and DQ, strongly co-occurred, TCR associations were difficult to assign to individual alleles. A later analysis found that most CMV-associated TCR beta chains appeared HLA-restricted, with HLA associations seemingly driven largely by CMV exposure. According to a later analysis, parvovirus B19, influenza, CMV and Epstein-Barr virus appeared linked to several top co-occurrence clusters. The only immune exposure information available for the cohort was CMV serostatus. Sequencing depth was assumed to be roughly uniform across donors in the presence/absence analyses, though that assumption may not hold. V-gene and J-gene trimming of TCR beta chains was associated with a missense DCLRE1C variant in a later genetic analysis, and the association was replicated in an independent cohort. Broadly in line with IMGT annotations, most TCR beta V segments showed up in productive rearrangements about 87% or about 30% of the time in an earlier analysis of approximately 600 of the donors. Some IMGT-functional V segments, including TRBV6-2 and TRBV6-3, could not be told apart with the 87-base-pair reads, so those segments were excluded. Most TCR sequences were observed very rarely across donors, whereas some public TCRs were present in many individuals. In vitro tests confirmed that a few of the cytomegalovirus-associated TCR beta chains recognize cytomegalovirus antigens. Compared with the roughly 670-donor mean, donors in an Asian-associated ancestry cluster had fewer N-insertions in productive TCRs, according to a later genetic analysis. The classifier was reported to diagnose cytomegalovirus status with high specificity and sensitivity in both the original and validation cohorts. The earlier analysis of almost 600 of the donors excluded 15 to 20 rarely observed V segments, including chromosome 9 orphons, because counts were too low. The authors suggested that the approach could potentially be generalized to other disease states and immunological phenotypes. In a later analysis, TCR association rates were found to vary across HLA loci, with the most associated TCRs seen for DRB1 alleles and the fewest for HLA-C alleles. Linkage disequilibrium might explain the correlated functional status among segregating V segments, but an unknown experimental factor could not be ruled out.

The cohort consisted of some 730 healthy bone marrow donors. At the time of sampling, all cohort members were nominally healthy, though unrecorded immune exposures were likely present. The donor was CMV seropositive and was included in the group of some 290 seropositive cohort members. A peripheral blood sample was collected from each donor, and TCR beta sequencing was performed on peripheral blood mononuclear cells. The Qiagen DNeasy Blood Extraction Kit was used to extract genomic DNA from the blood cell samples. The method behind the library was the immunoSEQ multiplex PCR assay. For the multiplex PCR, a mixture combining 60 forward primers for TCR Vbeta segments and 13 reverse primers for TCR Jbeta segments was used. The CDR3 region of rearranged TCR beta genes was amplified from genomic DNA by a multiplex PCR assay. The amplified TCR beta libraries were sequenced on the Illumina HiSeq System as 87-base-pair reads. The authors' analysis ran thus. In a later analysis, 80 million or so unique TCR beta chains were counted across the roughly 670 repertoires, and roughly 10 million of these chains were shared by at least two donors. To remove PCR and sequencing errors, raw reads were error-corrected and collapsed into unique sequences using a nearest-neighbor algorithm that merged closely related sequences. V, D and J gene segments were assigned by aligning CDR3 sequences to IMGT reference sequences. For a sequence to be retained, a match of at least six nucleotides to both a V gene segment and a J gene segment was required. Rearrangements were called productive when the CDR3 lacked stop codons and stayed in frame with V and J; all others were non-productive. Following IMGT convention, CDR3 was defined as the stretch from the second conserved V-encoded cysteine up to the conserved J-encoded phenylalanine. Sequences without an unambiguous match to a single V gene segment were excluded from the earlier analysis of 587 of the donors. An earlier analysis of 550 to 650 of the donors classified V segments as functional when productive rearrangements were above 56.7% and as segregating when the standard deviation between donors was above 5%. A statistical classification framework was developed to diagnose cytomegalovirus status using the catalog of TCR beta chain sequences. In a later analysis, TCR nucleotide sequences were compared against IMGT/GENE-DB human TR gene sequences so that V and J genes could be assigned. Using the TCRdist pipeline, a later analysis assigned CDR3 sequences along with most-parsimonious VDJ recombination scenarios. In a later analysis, each TCR beta chain was defined by its CDR3 amino acid sequence together with its V-gene family, and reads lacking a unique V-gene family were excluded. In a later analysis, 500 to 650 highly shared, low-generation-probability nucleotide sequences were removed to address suspected cross-contamination and a sequencing artifact. In a later analysis, a clonal expansion index was calculated for each public chain from normalized within-repertoire ranks of inferred template counts. A later analysis computed generation probabilities with a VDJ recombination model fitted to out-of-frame rearrangements, and checked the results against IGoR. A later analysis scored TCR-TCR, TCR-HLA and TCR-CMV co-occurrence with hypergeometric tests, applying a repertoire-size bias correction to TCR pairs. A later analysis estimated false discovery rates by permuting HLA or CMV assignments 20 times. In a later analysis, co-occurring TCRs were grouped using DBSCAN, with TCRdist sequence similarity added in when clustering inside HLA-allele-positive subsets. Repertoires with fewer than 30,000 or more than 120,000 public chains were left out of co-occurrence clustering, as were five repertoires with anomalous nucleotide sharing. TCRdb's version of the immuneACCESS table is confined to in-frame rearrangements and falls short of the full clone set. An unresolved V gene accounts for under half of the shortfall where checked; the remainder is of unknown origin. V, J and clone size reflect that table, while D and trimming were determined from the DNA. The sample table holds 200,000 to 250,000 clones, of which more than 60% were seen once. Roughly 2.5% of the sample goes to the ten largest clones.

A remark on this clone: Its antigen remains undetermined. Within one base of it there is no much larger clone, and no base qualities were kept.

Per the germline V gene, MDHEN is the CDR1 and SYDVKM is the CDR2. V loses 0 bases of germline sequence and J loses 4 bases, and the interval between the two ends is 12 bases. The CDR3 runs 15 residues from the cysteine to the phenylalanine. Only CDR3 DNA is held: 45 bases, read in frame from base 1. This clonotype was obtained from a woman aged 55 to 70 in good health and CMV-seropositive. Material: PBMCs. The chain is made from TRBV28 and TRBJ1-1, with the D gene not confidently named. Read as DNA, the sequence is TGTGCCAGCAGTTTATGGGCCAGTCTCAGCACTGAAGCTTTCTTT. Its product reads: CASSLWASLSTEAFF.